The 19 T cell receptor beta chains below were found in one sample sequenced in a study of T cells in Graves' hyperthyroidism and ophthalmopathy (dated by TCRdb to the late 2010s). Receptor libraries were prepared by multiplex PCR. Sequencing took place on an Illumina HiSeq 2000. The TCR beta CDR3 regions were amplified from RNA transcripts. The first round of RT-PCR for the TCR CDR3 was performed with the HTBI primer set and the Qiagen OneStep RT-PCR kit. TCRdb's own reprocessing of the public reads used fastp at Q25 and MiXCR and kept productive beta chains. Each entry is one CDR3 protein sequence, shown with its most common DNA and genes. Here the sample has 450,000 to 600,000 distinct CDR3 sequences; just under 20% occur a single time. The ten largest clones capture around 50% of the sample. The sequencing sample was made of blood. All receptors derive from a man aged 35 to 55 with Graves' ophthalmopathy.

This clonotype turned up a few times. CDR3 nucleotide sequence: TGCGCCAGCAGCTTAAGGGAACGGGTGAGCACAGATACGCAGTATTTT. Encoded protein: CASSLRERVSTDTQYF. The V and J genes are TRBV5-1 and TRBJ2-3; no clear D gene. CDR3 length equals 16 residues. V lost 2 bases to trimming and J lost 0 bases, with 13 bases between them. Germline CDR1 SGHRS, CDR2 YFSETQ.

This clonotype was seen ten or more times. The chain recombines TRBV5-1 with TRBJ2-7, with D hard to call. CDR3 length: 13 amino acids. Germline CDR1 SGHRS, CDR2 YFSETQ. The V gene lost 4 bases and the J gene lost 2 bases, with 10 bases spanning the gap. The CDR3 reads CASSRTETYEQYF. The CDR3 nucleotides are TGCGCCAGCAGCAGAACAGAAACCTACGAGCAGTACTTC.

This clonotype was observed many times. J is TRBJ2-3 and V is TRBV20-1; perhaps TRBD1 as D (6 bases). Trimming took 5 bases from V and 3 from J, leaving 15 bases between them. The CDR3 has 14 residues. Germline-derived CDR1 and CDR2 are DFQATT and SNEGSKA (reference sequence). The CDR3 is CSAQGGIRTDTQYF. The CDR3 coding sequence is TGCAGTGCTCAAGGGGGAATTCGGACAGATACGCAGTATTTT.

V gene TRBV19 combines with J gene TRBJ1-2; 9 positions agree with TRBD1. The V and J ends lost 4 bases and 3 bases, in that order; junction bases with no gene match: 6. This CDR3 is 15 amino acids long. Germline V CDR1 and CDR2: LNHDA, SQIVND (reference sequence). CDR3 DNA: TGTGCCAGTAGTAAGGGGACAGGGAAGGACTATGGCTACACCTTC. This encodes CASSKGTGKDYGYTF.

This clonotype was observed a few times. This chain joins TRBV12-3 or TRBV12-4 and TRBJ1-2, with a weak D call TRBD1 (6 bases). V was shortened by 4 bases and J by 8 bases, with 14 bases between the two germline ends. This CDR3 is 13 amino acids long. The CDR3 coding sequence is TGTGCCAGCAGTTGGGCAGGGGTGGGCGGCTACACCTTC. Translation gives CASSWAGVGGYTF.

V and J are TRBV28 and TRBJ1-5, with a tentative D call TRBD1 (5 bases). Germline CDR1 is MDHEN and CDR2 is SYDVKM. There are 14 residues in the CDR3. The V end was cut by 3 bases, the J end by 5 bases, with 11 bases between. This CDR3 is CASSLTASHQPQHF. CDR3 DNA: TGTGCCAGCAGTTTGACAGCGTCGCATCAGCCCCAGCATTTT. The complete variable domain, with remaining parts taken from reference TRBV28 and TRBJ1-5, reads DVKVTQSSRYLVKRTGEKVFLECVQDMDHENMFWYRQDPGLGLRLIYFSYDVKMKEKGDIPEGYSVSREKKERFSLILESASTNQTSMYLCASSLTASHQPQHFGDGTRLSIL.

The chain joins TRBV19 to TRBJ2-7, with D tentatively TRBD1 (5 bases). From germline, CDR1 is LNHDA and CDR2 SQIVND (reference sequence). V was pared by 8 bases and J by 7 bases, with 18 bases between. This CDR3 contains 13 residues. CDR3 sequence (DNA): TGTGCCAGTTGCCGCAGGGCCGGTTGGGAGCAGTACTTC. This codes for CASCRRAGWEQYF.

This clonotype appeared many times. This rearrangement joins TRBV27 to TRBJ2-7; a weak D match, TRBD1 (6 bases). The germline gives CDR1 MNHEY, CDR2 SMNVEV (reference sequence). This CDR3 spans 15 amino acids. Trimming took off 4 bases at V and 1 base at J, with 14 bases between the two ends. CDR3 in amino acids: CASSSLQGRSYEQYF. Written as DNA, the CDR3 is TGTGCCAGCAGTTCTTTGCAGGGGAGATCCTACGAGCAGTACTTC.

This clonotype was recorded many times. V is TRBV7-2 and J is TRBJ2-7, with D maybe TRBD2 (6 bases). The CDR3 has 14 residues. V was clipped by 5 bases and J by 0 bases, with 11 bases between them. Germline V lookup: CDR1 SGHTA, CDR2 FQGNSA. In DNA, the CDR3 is TGTGCCAGCAGCCACCGGGACTTCTCCTACGAGCAGTACTTC. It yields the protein CASSHRDFSYEQYF.

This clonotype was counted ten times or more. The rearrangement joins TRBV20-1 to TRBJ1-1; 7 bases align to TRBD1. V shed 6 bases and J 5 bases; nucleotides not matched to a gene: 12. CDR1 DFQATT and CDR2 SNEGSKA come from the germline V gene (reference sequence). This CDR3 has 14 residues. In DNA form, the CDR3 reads TGCAGTGCCAATTTACAGGGGATAAGGACTGAAGCTTTCTTT. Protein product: CSANLQGIRTEAFF.

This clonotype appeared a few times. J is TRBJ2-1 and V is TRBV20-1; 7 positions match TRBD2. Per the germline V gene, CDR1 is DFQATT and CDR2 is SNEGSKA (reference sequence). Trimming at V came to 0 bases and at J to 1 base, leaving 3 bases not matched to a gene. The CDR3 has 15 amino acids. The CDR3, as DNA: TGCAGTGCTAGAGAGGGGGGGGTGTCCTACAATGAGCAGTTCTTC. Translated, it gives CSAREGGVSYNEQFF.

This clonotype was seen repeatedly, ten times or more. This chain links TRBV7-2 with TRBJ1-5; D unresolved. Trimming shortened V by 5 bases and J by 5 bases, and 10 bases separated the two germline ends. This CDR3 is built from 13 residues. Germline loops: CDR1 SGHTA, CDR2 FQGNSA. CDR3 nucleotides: TGTGCCAGCAGCCTCACTTCGGATCAGCCCCAGCATTTT. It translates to CASSLTSDQPQHF. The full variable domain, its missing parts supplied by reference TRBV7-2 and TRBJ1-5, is GAGVSQSPSNKVTEKGKDVELRCDPISGHTALYWYRQSLGQGLEFLIYFQGNSAPDKSGLPSDRFSAERTGGSVSTLTIQRTQQEDSAVYLCASSLTSDQPQHFGDGTRLSIL.

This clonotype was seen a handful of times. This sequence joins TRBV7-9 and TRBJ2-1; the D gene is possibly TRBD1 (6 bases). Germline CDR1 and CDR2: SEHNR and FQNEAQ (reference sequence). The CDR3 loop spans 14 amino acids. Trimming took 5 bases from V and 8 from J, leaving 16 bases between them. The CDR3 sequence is CASSPGAGAHEQFF. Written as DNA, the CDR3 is TGTGCCAGCAGCCCCGGGGCAGGGGCCCATGAGCAGTTCTTC.

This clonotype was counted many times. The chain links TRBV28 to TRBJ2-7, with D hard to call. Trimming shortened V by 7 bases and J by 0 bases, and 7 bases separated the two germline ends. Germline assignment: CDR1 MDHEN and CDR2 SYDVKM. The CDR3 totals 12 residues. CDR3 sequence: CASNAASYEQYF. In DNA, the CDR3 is TGTGCCAGCAACGCCGCCTCCTACGAGCAGTACTTC.

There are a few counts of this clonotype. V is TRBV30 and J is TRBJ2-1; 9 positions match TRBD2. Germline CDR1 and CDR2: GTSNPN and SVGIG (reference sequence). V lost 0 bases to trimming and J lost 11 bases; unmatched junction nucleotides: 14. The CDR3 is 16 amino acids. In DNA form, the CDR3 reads TGTGCCTGGAGTGTTGTCTCAGGCGGGGGGGTCGGAAAGCAGTTCTTC. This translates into CAWSVVSGGGVGKQFF.

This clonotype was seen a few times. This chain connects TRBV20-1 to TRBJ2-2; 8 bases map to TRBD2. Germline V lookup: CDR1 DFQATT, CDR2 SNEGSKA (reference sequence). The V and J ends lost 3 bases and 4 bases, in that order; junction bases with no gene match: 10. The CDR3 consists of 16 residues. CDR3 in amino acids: CSARGSGGGTTGELFF. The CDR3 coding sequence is TGCAGTGCTAGGGGATCCGGCGGGGGGACCACCGGGGAGCTGTTTTTT.

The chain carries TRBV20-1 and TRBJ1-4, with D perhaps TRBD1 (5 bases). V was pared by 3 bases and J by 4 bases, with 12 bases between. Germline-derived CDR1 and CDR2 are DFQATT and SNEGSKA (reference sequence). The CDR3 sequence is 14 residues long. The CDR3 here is CSASDSGHNEKLFF. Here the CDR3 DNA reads TGCAGTGCTAGTGATTCAGGGCATAATGAAAAACTGTTTTTT.

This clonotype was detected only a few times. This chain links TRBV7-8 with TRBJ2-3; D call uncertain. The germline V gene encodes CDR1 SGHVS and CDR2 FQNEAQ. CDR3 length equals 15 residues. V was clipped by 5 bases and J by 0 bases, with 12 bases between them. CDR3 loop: CASSPPATSTDTQYF. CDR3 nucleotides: TGTGCCAGCAGCCCCCCCGCGACTAGCACAGATACGCAGTATTTT.

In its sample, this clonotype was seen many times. This chain's CDR3 is CASSPLSSYEQYF. CDR3 coding DNA: TGTGCCAGCTCACCTCTCTCATCCTACGAGCAGTACTTC. This sequence joins TRBV18 and TRBJ2-7, with D unresolved. CDR3 length equals 13 residues. Germline V gives CDR1 KGHSH, CDR2 LQKENI. Between the trimmed V and J ends, which lost 3 bases and 1 base, there was a span of 7 bases.